This T cell receptor beta chain was profiled in a study of T cell changes during pregnancy in multiple sclerosis. The table came from immunoSEQ multiplex PCR; TCRdb's copy has only in-frame clones and leaves some out. The sample has more than 60,000 clones; approximately 90% are singletons. This clone was counted a few times. The CDR3 runs to 14 residues. The ends were cut back, 0 bases at V and 5 bases at J, with 5 bases in the middle. Germline-derived CDR1 and CDR2 are MRHNA and SNTAGT. The source was peripheral blood, collected in the second trimester of pregnancy. The source of this sequence is a female donor with multiple sclerosis, enrolled in a pregnancy study. The chain couples TRBV6-4 to TRBJ1-6; the D gene is possibly TRBD1 (5 bases). CDR3 sequence (DNA): TGTGCCAGCAGTGACTCGACAGATAATTCACCCCTCCACTTT. This translates into CASSDSTDNSPLHF.